A selection of T cell receptor beta chains follows, all from one sample in a study of Graves' ophthalmopathy and Graves' hyperthyroidism. A single record per CDR3 protein comes from TCRdb applying MiXCR to the multiplex PCR reads. In the table there are hundreds of thousands of distinct CDR3 sequences, 22% of which are singletons. The sequenced sample consisted of peripheral blood. These receptor sequences come from a woman aged 18 to 35 with stable Graves' hyperthyroidism. Some clones in this sample may be carry-over from other donors' samples. CDR3s include the opening cysteine and the closing phenylalanine or tryptophan. D genes are given only for firm matches. Only some rows state a clone size, as once, few, many or a class for expanded clones.

clone_size: NA
j_call: TRBJ2-2
d_call: NA
v_call: TRBV6-1
cdr3_aa: CASRSKGGLHLGELFF
cdr3_nt: TGTGCCAGCAGGTCCAAGGGGGGGCTTCACCTCGGGGAGCTGTTTTTT

clone_size: many
j_call: TRBJ1-2
d_call: NA
v_call: TRBV11-2
cdr3_aa: CASSSSPSQASYGYTF
cdr3_nt: TGTGCCAGCAGCTCCTCCCCCTCGCAGGCCTCCTATGGCTACACCTTC

clone_size: few
j_call: TRBJ2-2
d_call: NA
v_call: TRBV29-1
cdr3_aa: CSGGRGGELFF
cdr3_nt: TGCAGCGGTGGACGGGGCGGGGAGCTGTTTTTT

clone_size: many
j_call: TRBJ1-1
d_call: NA
v_call: TRBV6-2/TRBV6-3
cdr3_aa: CASSYPRGFMNTEAFF
cdr3_nt: TGTGCCAGCAGTTACCCCCGGGGATTCATGAACACTGAAGCTTTCTTT

clone_size: many
j_call: TRBJ1-5
d_call: NA
v_call: TRBV2
cdr3_aa: CASRWQSNQPQHF
cdr3_nt: TGTGCCAGCCGGTGGCAGAGCAATCAGCCCCAGCATTTT

clone_size: many
j_call: TRBJ1-5
d_call: NA
v_call: TRBV6-1
cdr3_aa: CASSEEVVGSPNQPQHF
cdr3_nt: TGTGCCAGCAGTGAAGAGGTTGTAGGGTCCCCCAATCAGCCCCAGCATTTT

clone_size: many
j_call: TRBJ2-4
d_call: NA
v_call: TRBV6-1
cdr3_aa: CASRGTEIKYF
cdr3_nt: TGTGCCAGCAGAGGGACGGAGATTAAGTACTTC

clone_size: NA
j_call: TRBJ2-5
d_call: NA
v_call: TRBV12-3/TRBV12-4
cdr3_aa: CASSRGGHQETQYF
cdr3_nt: TGTGCCAGCAGTCGAGGGGGACACCAAGAGACCCAGTACTTC

clone_size: many
j_call: TRBJ2-7
d_call: NA
v_call: TRBV7-2
cdr3_aa: CASSPRSRYEQYF
cdr3_nt: TGTGCCAGCAGCCCCCGCTCTCGCTACGAGCAGTACTTC

clone_size: NA
j_call: TRBJ2-7
d_call: NA
v_call: TRBV12-3/TRBV12-4
cdr3_aa: CASSLGLSSSYEQYF
cdr3_nt: TGTGCCAGCAGTCTGGGACTTTCAAGCTCCTACGAGCAGTACTTC

clone_size: many
j_call: TRBJ1-2
d_call: NA
v_call: TRBV29-1
cdr3_aa: CSVEGNAGYGYTF
cdr3_nt: TGCAGCGTTGAAGGAAACGCGGGCTATGGCTACACCTTC

clone_size: NA
j_call: TRBJ1-2
d_call: TRBD1
v_call: TRBV6-5
cdr3_aa: CASSYRGQAYF
cdr3_nt: TGTGCCAGCAGTTACCGGGGACAGGCGTACTTC

clone_size: NA
j_call: TRBJ2-7
d_call: TRBD2
v_call: TRBV12-3/TRBV12-4
cdr3_aa: CASSFSPSGGYEQYF
cdr3_nt: TGTGCCAGCAGTTTTTCCCCTAGCGGGGGCTACGAGCAGTACTTC

clone_size: NA
j_call: TRBJ1-5
d_call: TRBD1
v_call: TRBV3-1
cdr3_aa: CASSQDAKGAGNQPQHF
cdr3_nt: TGTGCCAGCAGCCAAGATGCGAAGGGGGCTGGCAATCAGCCCCAGCATTTT

clone_size: NA
j_call: TRBJ1-2
d_call: NA
v_call: TRBV6-5
cdr3_aa: CASSYIARGENYGYTF
cdr3_nt: TGTGCCAGCAGTTATATAGCGCGGGGCGAGAACTATGGCTACACCTTC

clone_size: NA
j_call: TRBJ1-6
d_call: NA
v_call: TRBV28
cdr3_aa: CASSPPRGGNSPLHF
cdr3_nt: TGTGCCAGCAGTCCGCCGAGGGGAGGTAATTCACCCCTCCACTTT

clone_size: many
j_call: TRBJ2-5
d_call: NA
v_call: TRBV9
cdr3_aa: CASSVEPSPRETQYF
cdr3_nt: TGTGCCAGCAGCGTAGAACCTAGCCCCAGAGAGACCCAGTACTTC